Described below is a single T cell receptor (beta chain) sequence and its context. PBMCs were cryopreserved, and around 1.9 micrograms of genomic DNA from them went into TCR beta libraries. The sample comes from a study of cytotoxic CD8 clonotypes in ibrutinib-treated CLL. The data were produced by immunoSEQ multiplex PCR, yet TCRdb's version contains in-frame clones alone and is incomplete. Among over 250,000 clones listed, around 77% were seen once. V lost 5 bases and J 0 bases, leaving 12 bases between the germline ends. The CDR3 spans 15 residues. Germline lookup yields CDR1 SGHVS and CDR2 FQNEAQ.

The sequenced sample was PBMCs, obtained at disease progression, from a patient treated with ibrutinib. The chain is built from TRBV7-8 and TRBJ2-3; D perhaps matches TRBD2 (5 bases). The receptor comes from a human donor with chronic lymphocytic leukemia. The CDR3 spells CASSLLAISTDTQYF. CDR3 nucleotide sequence: TGTGCCAGCAGCCTCTTAGCGATTAGCACAGATACGCAGTATTTT.